Shown below are 30 T cell receptor beta chains from a single sample sequenced in a study of cytomegalovirus exposure and HLA in healthy donors. The PCR had 60 Vbeta and 13 Jbeta primers. TCRdb's table, derived via immunoSEQ multiplex PCR, lists solely in-frame clones and lacks some. Of roughly 100,000 clones listed, around 63% were seen once; the top ten hold 3% to 3.5%. The sample was PBMCs. These receptors were taken from a man aged 30-40 years in good health and CMV-seronegative.

The J gene is TRBJ2-1, the V gene TRBV10-3; the match to TRBD2 covers 13 bases. V shed 2 bases, J shed 5 bases, and the junction held 0 bases outside the gene matches. The CDR3 totals 15 residues. CDR1 and CDR2 from the germline V gene are ENHRY and SYGVKD. The CDR3 is CAISEGLAGDNEQFF. CDR3 bases: TGTGCCATCAGTGAGGGACTAGCGGGAGACAATGAGCAGTTCTTC.

This clone has more than one count but fewer than ten. CDR3 region: CASSVAGGGEAFF. CDR3 coding DNA: TGTGCCAGCAGCGTAGCAGGGGGTGGTGAAGCTTTCTTT. J is TRBJ1-1 and V is TRBV9; 7 bases are a match to TRBD1. Germline values: CDR1 SGDLS, CDR2 YYNGEE. V shed 0 bases, J shed 7 bases, and the junction held 3 bases outside the gene matches. The CDR3 runs to 13 residues.

This sequence joins TRBV2 and TRBJ1-2; possibly TRBD1 for D (6 bases). Germline V gene sequence: CDR1 SNHLY, CDR2 FYNNEI. Deletions cut 5 bases from V and 8 bases from J, with 15 bases between. This CDR3 is built from 13 residues. CDR3 nucleotide sequence: TGTGCCAGCAGTTTTCAGGGGACCTTAGGCTACACCTTC. Its translation is CASSFQGTLGYTF.

The chain links TRBV21-1 to TRBJ2-7; the listed D gene, TRBD2, was not tested against the DNA. TRBV21-1 is marked as a pseudogene. CDR3 length equals 18 residues. CDR3 sequence: CASSRPGTSGKSSYEQYF. CDR3 sequence (DNA): TGTGCCAGCAGCAGACCCGGGACTAGCGGGAAAAGCTCCTACGAGCAGTACTTC.

The V and J genes are TRBV29-1 and TRBJ1-1, with D tentatively TRBD1 (5 bases). Trimming removed 0 bases at V and 10 bases at J, with 15 bases between. The CDR3 extends over 13 amino acids. Germline CDR1 and CDR2: SQVTM and ANQGSEA. CDR3 coding DNA: TGCAGCGTTGAAGATCGGGGGGGAATCGGAGCTTTCTTT. It translates to CSVEDRGGIGAFF. Based on the CDR3 plus reference TRBV29-1 and TRBJ1-1, the full variable domain is SAVISQKPSRDICQRGTSLTIQCQVDSQVTMMFWYRQQPGQSLTLIATANQGSEATYESGFVIDKFPISRPNLTFSTLTVSNMSPEDSSIYLCSVEDRGGIGAFFGQGTRLTVV.

The J gene is TRBJ2-7, the V gene TRBV6-5; 8 bases are a match to TRBD1. The V and J ends lost 0 bases and 5 bases, in that order; junction bases with no gene match: 3. CDR3 size: 14 residues. Germline V gene data show CDR1 as MNHEY and CDR2 as SVGAGI. The CDR3 here is CASSYSQGANEQYF. CDR3 nucleotides: TGTGCCAGCAGTTACTCTCAGGGGGCGAACGAGCAGTACTTC.

The DNA for the CDR3 is TGCGCCAGCAGCTTAAAGACAGGTCGCAATGAGCAGTTCTTC. It codes for CASSLKTGRNEQFF. J is TRBJ2-1 and V is TRBV4-3, with D possibly being TRBD1 (6 bases). The CDR3 is 14 residues long. The V end was cut by 5 bases, the J end by 6 bases, with 14 bases between. CDR1 is LGHNA, CDR2 YSLEER, per germline.

The CDR3 here is CASSGGQETQYF. CDR3 bases: TGTGCCAGTAGCGGAGGCCAAGAGACCCAGTACTTC. The chain couples TRBV19 to TRBJ2-5, with a weak D call TRBD2 (5 bases). The CDR3 covers 12 residues. Trimming removed 6 bases from V and 1 base from J, with 6 bases in between. CDR1 and CDR2 from the germline V gene are LNHDA and SQIVND (reference sequence).

This clone has more than one count but fewer than ten. Its ends do not fully match the called genes, so a read error is possible. The rearrangement links TRBV7-3 to TRBJ2-6; perhaps TRBD1 as D (5 bases). Germline CDR1 and CDR2: SGHTA and FQGTGA. CDR3 length: 14 residues. CDR3 sequence reads: CASSQYSGANGLTF. The CDR3 DNA reads TGTGCCAGCAGCCAATACTCTGGGGCCAACGGCCTGACTTTC.

The chain employs TRBV30 and TRBJ2-7; 10 nucleotides line up with TRBD1. The CDR3 spans 12 residues. Germline V lookup: CDR1 GTSNPN, CDR2 SVGIG (reference sequence). CDR3 protein: CASTGGNYEQYF. DNA for the CDR3: TGTGCGTCGACAGGGGGCAACTACGAGCAGTACTTC.

The chain combines TRBV7-2 with TRBJ1-2; D is uncertain. The ends were cut back, 1 base at V and 5 bases at J, with 14 bases in the middle. Looked up from germline, CDR1 is SGHTA and CDR2 is FQGNSA. The CDR3 extends over 15 amino acids. DNA of the CDR3: TGTGCCAGCAGCTTAGGGCCGGAGCTTGGGTATGGCTACACCTTC. Translating it yields CASSLGPELGYGYTF.

This chain uses TRBV28 with TRBJ2-3, with 8 bases lining up with TRBD1. CDR3 length: 14 amino acids. V trimming: 5 bases; J trimming: 5 bases; junction bases outside the gene matches: 6. The germline V gene has CDR1 MDHEN and CDR2 SYDVKM. CDR3 DNA sequence: TGTGCCAGCAGTCTGCGGACAGGGATAGATACGCAGTATTTT. It encodes CASSLRTGIDTQYF.

This chain connects TRBV7-2 to TRBJ2-1; 7 bases are shared with TRBD2. The V and J ends lost 2 bases and 2 bases, in that order; junction bases with no gene match: 3. From germline, CDR1 is SGHTA and CDR2 FQGNSA. CDR3 length: 15 amino acids. DNA of the CDR3: TGTGCCAGCAGCTTATTAAGCGGGGCCTACAATGAGCAGTTCTTC. The encoded protein is CASSLLSGAYNEQFF.

This clone was seen only a few times. This chain links TRBV2 with TRBJ2-5, with D maybe TRBD2 (6 bases). Germline CDR1 is SNHLY and CDR2 is FYNNEI. The V end was cut by 4 bases, the J end by 7 bases, with 19 bases between. This CDR3 has 15 amino acids. CDR3 in amino acids: CASSGGSGVYGTQYF. CDR3 sequence (DNA): TGTGCCAGCAGTGGAGGTTCGGGAGTGTATGGGACCCAGTACTTC.

V usage is TRBV11-3 and J usage is TRBJ2-5, with D perhaps TRBD2 (6 bases). Germline V gene sequence: CDR1 SGHNT, CDR2 YENEEA. There are 13 residues in the CDR3. Between the trimmed V and J ends, which lost 4 bases and 4 bases, there was a span of 10 bases. The CDR3 DNA is TGTGCCAGCAGCTCCGGGACTGGAGAGACCCAGTACTTC. It codes for CASSSGTGETQYF.

V and J are TRBV18 and TRBJ2-7; 9 positions agree with TRBD2. The germline CDR1 and CDR2 sequences are KGHSH and LQKENI. The CDR3 loop spans 15 amino acids. Unmatched junction bases numbered 7, after V lost 6 bases and J lost 1 base. This CDR3 is CASSEGLATSYEQYF. The CDR3 DNA reads as TGTGCCAGCTCGGAAGGACTAGCGACGTCCTACGAGCAGTACTTC.

V is TRBV6-1 and J is TRBJ2-1, with 9 bases matching TRBD2. Germline loops: CDR1 MNHNS, CDR2 SASEGT. There are 14 residues in the CDR3. V was pared by 4 bases and J by 9 bases, with 7 bases of the junction left unmatched. The CDR3 nucleotides are TGTGCCAGCAGTGTCGGGACTAGCCCCGGTGAGCAGTTCTTC. Its protein is CASSVGTSPGEQFF.

This chain links TRBV11-2 with TRBJ1-6; no clear D gene. Germline lookup yields CDR1 SGHAT and CDR2 FQNNGV. Trimming took 2 bases from V and 0 from J, leaving 11 bases between them. The CDR3 runs 17 residues. CDR3 nucleotide sequence: TGTGCCAGCAGCTTACCAAAGAGGAGCTCCTATAATTCACCCCTCCACTTT. Translating gives CASSLPKRSSYNSPLHF.

This clone has a handful of counts. J is TRBJ2-5 and V is TRBV29-1; no definite D call. The end of the DNA aligns better with TRBJ2-7, so the J call may be wrong. CDR3 length equals 12 residues. Looked up from germline, CDR1 is SQVTM and CDR2 is ANQGSEA. CDR3 DNA sequence: TGCAGCGCTCCGGGCGAAGACTACGAGCAGTACTTC. Translation: CSAPGEDYEQYF.

This clone was detected only a few times. V is TRBV9 and J is TRBJ2-3; 11 positions agree with TRBD2. The junction had 0 bases not matched to a gene; V was cut back by 2 bases and J by 1 base. The germline gives CDR1 SGDLS, CDR2 YYNGEE. The CDR3 sequence is 15 residues long. The DNA for the CDR3 is TGTGCCAGCAGCGTGACTAGCGGGGGCACAGATACGCAGTATTTT. Its translation is CASSVTSGGTDTQYF.

The genes are TRBV5-4 and TRBJ2-5; D is unclear. The J call may be mistaken, given a closer DNA end match to TRBJ2-7. CDR1 and CDR2 from the germline V gene are SGHNT and YYREEE (reference sequence). The CDR3 runs to 14 residues. CDR3 nucleotide sequence: TGTGCCAGCAGCCAAGCGAGAACGATTTACGAGCAGTACTTC. Its translation is CASSQARTIYEQYF.

The rearrangement uses TRBV7-2 and TRBJ2-3, with 7 bases identical to TRBD2. Germline CDR1 SGHTA, CDR2 FQGNSA. V lost 3 bases to trimming and J lost 3 bases; unmatched junction nucleotides: 6. CDR3 length: 15 amino acids. Written as DNA, the CDR3 is TGTGCCAGCAGCTTCGGGGGGTCAAGGACAGATACGCAGTATTTT. This codes for CASSFGGSRTDTQYF.

This clone appeared once. This chain connects TRBV27 to TRBJ2-2, with D maybe TRBD1 (6 bases). The CDR3 extends over 15 amino acids. Germline V gene sequence: CDR1 MNHEY, CDR2 SMNVEV (reference sequence). V shed 9 bases and J shed 2 bases, with 16 bases lying between them. The CDR3 bases are TGTGCCAGTCGCACAGGGAACCTTAACACCGGGGAGCTGTTTTTT. It specifies CASRTGNLNTGELFF.

This clone was detected only once. This sequence joins TRBV15 and TRBJ2-5; D is perhaps TRBD1 (5 bases). Germline-derived CDR1 and CDR2 are LNHNV and YYDKDF (reference sequence). With 3 bases removed from V and 1 base from J, the gap between germline ends came to 12 bases. The CDR3 runs 15 residues. CDR3 loop: CATSSKGRPQETQYF. The CDR3, as DNA: TGTGCCACCAGCAGCAAGGGGCGCCCCCAAGAGACCCAGTACTTC.

The rearrangement uses TRBV6-1 and TRBJ1-6; 10 bases match TRBD1. Looked up from germline, CDR1 is MNHNS and CDR2 is SASEGT. The CDR3 is 15 residues long. Trimming cost V 5 bases and J 9 bases; bases outside gene matches: 7. CDR3 DNA sequence: TGTGCCAGCAGTACGCGGGACAGGGGAGCTTCACCCCTCCACTTT. Amino acids: CASSTRDRGASPLHF.

The chain recombines TRBV19 with TRBJ2-1; 8 bases are shared with TRBD1. Looked up from germline, CDR1 is LNHDA and CDR2 is SQIVND (reference sequence). V was pared by 4 bases and J by 6 bases, with 14 bases of the junction left unmatched. The CDR3 spans 17 residues. CDR3 sequence: CASSTGTGRRRGNEQFF. DNA for the CDR3: TGTGCCAGTAGTACTGGGACAGGTCGACGGAGGGGCAATGAGCAGTTCTTC. Full variable domain (remainder filled in from reference TRBV19 and TRBJ2-1): DGGITQSPKYLFRKEGQNVTLSCEQNLNHDAMYWYRQDPGQGLRLIYYSQIVNDFQKGDIAEGYSVSREKKESFPLTVTSAQKNPTAFYLCASSTGTGRRRGNEQFFGPGTRLTVL.

There are a few counts of this clone. The chain couples TRBV11-2 to TRBJ2-5, with 15 bases fitting TRBD2. The germline gives CDR1 SGHAT, CDR2 FQNNGV. This CDR3 has 17 amino acids. The J segment lost 5 bases and the V segment lost 3 bases, leaving 7 bases of the junction unmatched. The CDR3 region has the DNA TGTGCCAGCAGCTTCAGGACTAGCGGGAGGGCTGGGGAGACCCAGTACTTC. Amino acid sequence: CASSFRTSGRAGETQYF.

The chain employs TRBV27 and TRBJ2-1, with D possibly matching TRBD1 (6 bases). Germline V CDR1 and CDR2: MNHEY, SMNVEV (reference sequence). This CDR3 region has 17 residues. The ends were cut back, 4 bases at V and 7 bases at J, with 23 bases in the middle. DNA of the CDR3: TGTGCCAGCAGTTCACCCGACAGGTCTTGGCCCTCAAATGAGCAGTTCTTC. Its translation is CASSSPDRSWPSNEQFF.

The chain recombines TRBV28 with TRBJ2-1, with TRBD1 as a possible D gene (6 bases). The CDR3 has 15 amino acids. CDR1 is MDHEN, CDR2 SYDVKM, per germline. Trimming pared 6 bases from V and 0 bases from J, leaving 12 bases between. The CDR3 is CASRARGSSYNEQFF. CDR3 DNA: TGTGCCAGCAGAGCGAGGGGGAGCTCCTACAATGAGCAGTTCTTC.

J is TRBJ2-3 and V is TRBV19; the D gene is possibly TRBD2 (6 bases). CDR1 and CDR2 from the germline V gene are LNHDA and SQIVND (reference sequence). The CDR3 has 15 residues. Deletions cut 10 bases from V and 1 base from J, with 18 bases between. This CDR3 is CATRDFGGGTDTQYF. The CDR3 DNA sequence: TGTGCCACCAGAGATTTCGGGGGAGGCACAGATACGCAGTATTTT.